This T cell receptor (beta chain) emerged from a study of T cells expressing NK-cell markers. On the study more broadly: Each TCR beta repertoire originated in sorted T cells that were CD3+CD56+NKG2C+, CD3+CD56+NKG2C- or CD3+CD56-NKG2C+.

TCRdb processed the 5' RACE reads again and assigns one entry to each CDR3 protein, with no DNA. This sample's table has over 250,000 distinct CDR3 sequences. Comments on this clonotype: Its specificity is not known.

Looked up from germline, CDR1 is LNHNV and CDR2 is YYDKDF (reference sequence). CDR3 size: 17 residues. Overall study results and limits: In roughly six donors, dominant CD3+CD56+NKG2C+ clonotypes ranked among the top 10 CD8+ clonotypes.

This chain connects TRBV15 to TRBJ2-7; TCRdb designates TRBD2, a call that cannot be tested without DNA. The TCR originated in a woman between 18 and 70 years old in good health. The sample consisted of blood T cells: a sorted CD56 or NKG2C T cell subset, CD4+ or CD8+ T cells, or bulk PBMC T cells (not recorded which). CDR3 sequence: CATSRDPWADRPYEQYF.